The present T cell receptor (beta chain) was sequenced within a study of OX40 agonist ivuxolimab in advanced cancers. The wider study: The treatment was a fully human IgG2 OX40 agonist, ivuxolimab. Of the patients, three showed partial responses, one with hepatocellular carcinoma and two with cutaneous melanoma. The study, taken as a whole, reports: More expanded clones were found, on average, in CD8+ than in CD4+ T cells. By week 6 at 0.1 to 3.0 mg/kg, blood CD4+ and CD8+ T cells had expanded clonally.

Germline V gene data show CDR1 as LGHNT and CDR2 as FRNRAP. The CDR3 covers 15 residues. V lost 1 base and J lost 3, with 13 bases in between. The data were produced by immunoSEQ multiplex PCR, yet TCRdb's version contains in-frame clones alone and is incomplete. The sample records around 99,000 clones, 91% being singletons. For this clone: Its antigen remains unknown.

The chain uses TRBV12-5 and TRBJ2-7, with a tentative D call TRBD2 (6 bases). Here the sequenced sample was CD4+ or CD8+ T cells sorted from blood, taken in a trial of the OX40 agonist ivuxolimab. The receptor comes from an adult with an advanced solid tumor such as melanoma, head and neck, liver or kidney cancer. The CDR3 here is CASGLGGDGSYEQYF. The CDR3 bases are TGTGCTAGTGGTTTGGGCGGGGACGGCAGCTACGAGCAGTACTTC.